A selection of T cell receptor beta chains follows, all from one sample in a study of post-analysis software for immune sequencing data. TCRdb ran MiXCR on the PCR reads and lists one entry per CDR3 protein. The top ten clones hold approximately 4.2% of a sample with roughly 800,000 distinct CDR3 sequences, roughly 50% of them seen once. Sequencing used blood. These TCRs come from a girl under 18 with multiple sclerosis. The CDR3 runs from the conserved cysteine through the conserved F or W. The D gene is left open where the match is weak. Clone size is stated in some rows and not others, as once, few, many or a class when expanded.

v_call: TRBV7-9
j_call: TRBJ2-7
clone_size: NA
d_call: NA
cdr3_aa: CASSPKAQQNEQYF
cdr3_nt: TGTGCCAGCAGCCCAAAGGCACAGCAAAACGAGCAGTACTTC

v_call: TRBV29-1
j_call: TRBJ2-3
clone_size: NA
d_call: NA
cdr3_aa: CSVESQGTDTQYF
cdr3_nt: TGCAGCGTTGAATCACAGGGCACAGATACGCAGTATTTT

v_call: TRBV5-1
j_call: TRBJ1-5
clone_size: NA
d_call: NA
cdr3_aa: CASSSGPPGEPQHF
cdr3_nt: TGCGCCAGCAGCTCGGGACCCCCAGGGGAGCCCCAGCATTTT

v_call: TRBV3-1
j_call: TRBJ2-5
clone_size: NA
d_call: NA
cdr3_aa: CASSRDGGLVTQYF
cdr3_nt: TGTGCCAGCAGCCGGGACGGGGGCCTCGTGACCCAGTACTTC

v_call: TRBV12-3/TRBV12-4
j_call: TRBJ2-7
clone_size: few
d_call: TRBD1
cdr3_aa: CASTPGTGGRYEQYF
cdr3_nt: TGTGCCAGCACCCCCGGGACAGGGGGTAGATACGAGCAGTACTTC

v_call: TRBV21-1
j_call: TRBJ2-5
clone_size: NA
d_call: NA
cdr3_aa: CASSKAQPGFSSYNEQYF
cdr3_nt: TGTGCCAGCAGCAAAGCTCAACCAGGGTTTAGCTCCTACAATGAGCAGTACTTC

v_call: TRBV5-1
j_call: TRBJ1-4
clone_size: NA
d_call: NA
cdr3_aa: CASSFGGEKLFF
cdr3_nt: TGCGCCAGCAGCTTCGGGGGTGAAAAACTGTTTTTT

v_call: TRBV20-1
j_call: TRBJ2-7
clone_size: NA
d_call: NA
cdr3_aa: CSASPVGLMGDEQYF
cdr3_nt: TGCAGTGCTAGCCCCGTGGGGTTAATGGGGGACGAGCAGTACTTC

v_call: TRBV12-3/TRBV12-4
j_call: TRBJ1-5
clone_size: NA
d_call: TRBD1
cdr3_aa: CASSPSRTPRDRGNQPQHF
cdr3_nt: TGTGCCAGCAGTCCCAGTCGGACACCTCGTGACAGGGGCAATCAGCCCCAGCATTTT

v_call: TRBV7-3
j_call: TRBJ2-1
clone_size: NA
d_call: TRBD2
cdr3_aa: CASSKGLAGVHENEQFF
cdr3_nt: TGTGCCAGCAGCAAGGGACTAGCGGGAGTTCATGAGAACGAGCAGTTCTTC

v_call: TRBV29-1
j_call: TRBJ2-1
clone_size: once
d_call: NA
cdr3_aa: CSVEPRVLNEQFF
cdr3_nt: TGCAGCGTTGAACCGCGGGTTCTCAATGAGCAGTTCTTC

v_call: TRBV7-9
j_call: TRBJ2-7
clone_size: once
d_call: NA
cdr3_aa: CASSFGHVYEQYF
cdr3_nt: TGTGCCAGCAGCTTTGGGCACGTCTACGAGCAGTACTTC

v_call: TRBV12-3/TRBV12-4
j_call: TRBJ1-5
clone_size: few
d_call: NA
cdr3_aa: CASSFGGRSNQPQHF
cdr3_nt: TGTGCCAGCAGTTTTGGGGGTAGAAGCAATCAGCCCCAGCATTTT

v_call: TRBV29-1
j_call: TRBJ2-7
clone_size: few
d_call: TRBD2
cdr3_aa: CSVLSSGRDRYEQYF
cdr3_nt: TGCAGCGTTCTATCTAGCGGGAGGGACAGGTACGAGCAGTACTTC

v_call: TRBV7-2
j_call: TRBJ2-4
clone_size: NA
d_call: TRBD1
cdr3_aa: CASSSWTGDTIQYF
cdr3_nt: TGTGCCAGCAGCTCGTGGACAGGGGATACCATTCAGTACTTC

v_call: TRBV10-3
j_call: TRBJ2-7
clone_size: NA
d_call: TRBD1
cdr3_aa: CATRDSSYEQYF
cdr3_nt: TGTGCCACCCGGGACAGCTCCTACGAGCAGTACTTC

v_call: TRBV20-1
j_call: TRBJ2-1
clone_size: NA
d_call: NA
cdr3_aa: CSARGGPVILYNEQFF
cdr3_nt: TGCAGTGCTAGAGGGGGACCCGTTATCCTCTACAATGAGCAGTTCTTC

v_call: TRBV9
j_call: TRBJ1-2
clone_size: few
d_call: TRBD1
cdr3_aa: CASSRGTGKGGYTF
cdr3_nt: TGTGCCAGCAGCCGAGGGACAGGGAAGGGCGGCTACACCTTC

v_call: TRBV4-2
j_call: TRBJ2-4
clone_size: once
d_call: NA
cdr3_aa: CASSQDGRRGSEAKNIQYF
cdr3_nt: TGTGCCAGCAGCCAAGATGGCCGGAGGGGTAGTGAGGCCAAAAACATTCAGTACTTC

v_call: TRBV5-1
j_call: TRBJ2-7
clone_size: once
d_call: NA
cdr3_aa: CASSLDRDPLEQYF
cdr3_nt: TGCGCCAGCAGCTTGGACAGGGATCCCCTCGAGCAGTACTTC